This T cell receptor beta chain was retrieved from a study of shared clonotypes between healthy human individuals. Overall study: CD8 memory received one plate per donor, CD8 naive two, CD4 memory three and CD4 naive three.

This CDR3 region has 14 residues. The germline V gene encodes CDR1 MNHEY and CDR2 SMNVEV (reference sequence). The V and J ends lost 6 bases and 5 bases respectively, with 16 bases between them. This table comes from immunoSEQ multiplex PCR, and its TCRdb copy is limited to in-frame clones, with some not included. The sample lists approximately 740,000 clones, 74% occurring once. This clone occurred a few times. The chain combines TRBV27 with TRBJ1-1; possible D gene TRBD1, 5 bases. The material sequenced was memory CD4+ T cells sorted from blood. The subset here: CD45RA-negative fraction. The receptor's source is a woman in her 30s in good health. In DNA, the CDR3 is TGTGCCAGCAGGGGAATGCCAGGGTTTACTGAAGCTTTCTTT. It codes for CASRGMPGFTEAFF.